This T cell receptor (beta chain) was recorded in a study of blood T cell repertoires in COVID-19. At the level of the study: Material from acute and convalescent COVID-19 was sourced from the United States, Italy and Spain. In each case, the material was cDNA or gDNA derived from T cells, B-cell-depleted T cells, or PBMCs.

Study processing details: Cell counts per sample came from amplifying reference gene primers. Assay: immunoSEQ multiplex PCR; the TCRdb copy retains only in-frame clones and omits some. V, J and clone size were drawn from that table, and D and trimming were deduced from the DNA. The sample records tens of thousands of clones, around 85% being singletons. There are 15 residues in the CDR3. Per germline, CDR1 MDHEN and CDR2 SYDVKM. Between the trimmed V and J ends, which lost 2 bases and 1 base, there was a span of 9 bases. The chain joins TRBV28 to TRBJ1-5; perhaps TRBD1 as D (5 bases). What was sequenced was peripheral blood. The sequence was obtained from a human donor in a cohort sampled during active COVID-19. Here the CDR3 reads CASSLIQGSNQPQHF. The CDR3 nucleotides read TGTGCCAGCAGTTTAATCCAGGGAAGCAATCAGCCCCAGCATTTT.